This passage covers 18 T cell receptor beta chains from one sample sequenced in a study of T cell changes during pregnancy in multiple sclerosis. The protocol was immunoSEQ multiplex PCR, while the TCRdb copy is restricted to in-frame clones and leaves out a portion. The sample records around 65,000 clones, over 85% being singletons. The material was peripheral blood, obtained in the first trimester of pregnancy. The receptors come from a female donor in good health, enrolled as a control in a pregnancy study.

The chain's CDR3 is CASTQQGWAESTGELFF. The CDR3 region has the DNA TGTGCCAGCACACAACAGGGGTGGGCTGAGAGCACCGGGGAGCTGTTTTTT. The chain carries TRBV27 and TRBJ2-2; 7 positions match TRBD1. This CDR3 is 17 amino acids long. V trimming: 7 bases; J trimming: 4 bases; junction bases outside the gene matches: 15. Germline V gene sequence: CDR1 MNHEY, CDR2 SMNVEV (reference sequence).

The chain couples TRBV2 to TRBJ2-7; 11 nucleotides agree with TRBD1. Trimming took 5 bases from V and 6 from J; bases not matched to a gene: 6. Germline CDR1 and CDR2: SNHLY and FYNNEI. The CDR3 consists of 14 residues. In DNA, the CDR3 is TGTGCCAGCAGTTTCTCCGGGACAGGGGGCGAGCAGTACTTC. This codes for CASSFSGTGGEQYF.

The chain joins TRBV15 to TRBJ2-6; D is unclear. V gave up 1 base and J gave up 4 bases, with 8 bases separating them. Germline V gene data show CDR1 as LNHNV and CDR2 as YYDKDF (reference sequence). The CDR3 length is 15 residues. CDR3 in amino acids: CATSRVAVGANVLTF. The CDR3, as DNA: TGTGCCACCAGCAGAGTGGCAGTGGGGGCCAACGTCCTGACTTTC.

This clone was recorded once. The CDR3 nucleotides read TGTGCCAGCAGCTTAGGTGGGACAGGTGCCGCCTACGAGCAGTACTTC. It translates to CASSLGGTGAAYEQYF. The J gene is TRBJ2-7, the V gene TRBV11-2; 8 bases line up with TRBD1. The trim removed 1 base at V and 2 bases at J, leaving 7 bases unmatched. Germline-derived CDR1 and CDR2 are SGHAT and FQNNGV. The CDR3 length is 16 residues.

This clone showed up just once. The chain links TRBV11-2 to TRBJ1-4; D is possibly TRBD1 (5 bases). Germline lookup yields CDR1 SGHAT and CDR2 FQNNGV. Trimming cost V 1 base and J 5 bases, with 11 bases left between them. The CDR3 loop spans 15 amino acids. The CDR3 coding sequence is TGTGCCAGCAGCTTAGCAGGAGGGGCGAATGAAAAACTGTTTTTT. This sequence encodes CASSLAGGANEKLFF.

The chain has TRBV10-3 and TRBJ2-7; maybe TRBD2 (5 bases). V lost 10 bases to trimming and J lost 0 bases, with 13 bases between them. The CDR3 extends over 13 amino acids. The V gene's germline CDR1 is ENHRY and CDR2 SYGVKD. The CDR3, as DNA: TGTGCCACTTTAGCGCTCAGCTCCTACGAGCAGTACTTC. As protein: CATLALSSYEQYF.

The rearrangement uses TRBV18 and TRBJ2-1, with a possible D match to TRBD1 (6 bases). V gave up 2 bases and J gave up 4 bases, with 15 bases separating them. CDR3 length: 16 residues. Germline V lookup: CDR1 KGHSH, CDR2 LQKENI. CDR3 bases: TGTGCCAGCTCACCAGCCAGGACAGTTTCTTACAATGAGCAGTTCTTC. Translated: CASSPARTVSYNEQFF.

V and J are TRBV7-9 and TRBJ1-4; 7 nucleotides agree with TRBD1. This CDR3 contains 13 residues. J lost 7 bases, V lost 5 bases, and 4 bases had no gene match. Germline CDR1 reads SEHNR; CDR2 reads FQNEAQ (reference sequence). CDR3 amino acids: CASSSGQAEKLFF. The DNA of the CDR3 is TGTGCCAGCAGCAGCGGACAGGCTGAAAAACTGTTTTTT.

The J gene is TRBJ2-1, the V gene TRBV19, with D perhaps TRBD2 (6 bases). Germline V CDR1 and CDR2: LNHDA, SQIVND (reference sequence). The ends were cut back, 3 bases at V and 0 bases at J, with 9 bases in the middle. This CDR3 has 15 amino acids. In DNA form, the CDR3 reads TGTGCCAGTAGTATTGGGACTGCCTCCTACAATGAGCAGTTCTTC. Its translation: CASSIGTASYNEQFF.

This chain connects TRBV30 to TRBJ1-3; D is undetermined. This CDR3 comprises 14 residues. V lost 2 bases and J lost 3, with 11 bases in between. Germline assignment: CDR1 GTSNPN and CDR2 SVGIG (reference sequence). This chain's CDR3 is CAWSSQMNGNTIYF. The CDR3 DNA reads TGTGCCTGGAGTAGTCAGATGAATGGAAACACCATATATTTT.

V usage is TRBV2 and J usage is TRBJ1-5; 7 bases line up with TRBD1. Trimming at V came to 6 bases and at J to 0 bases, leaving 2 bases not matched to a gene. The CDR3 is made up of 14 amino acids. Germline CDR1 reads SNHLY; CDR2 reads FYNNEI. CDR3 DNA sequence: TGTGCCAGCAGGGGACAGCCTAGCAATCAGCCCCAGCATTTT. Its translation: CASRGQPSNQPQHF.

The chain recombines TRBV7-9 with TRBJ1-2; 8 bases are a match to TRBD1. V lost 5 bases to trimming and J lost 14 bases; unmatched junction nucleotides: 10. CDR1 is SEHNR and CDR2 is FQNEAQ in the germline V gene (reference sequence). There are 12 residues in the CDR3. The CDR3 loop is CASSASTGGSTF. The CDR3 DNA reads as TGTGCCAGCAGCGCGTCAACAGGGGGTTCGACCTTC.

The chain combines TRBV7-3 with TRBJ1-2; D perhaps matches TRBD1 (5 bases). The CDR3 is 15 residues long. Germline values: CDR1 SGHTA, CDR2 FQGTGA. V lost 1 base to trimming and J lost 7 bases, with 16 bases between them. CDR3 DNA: TGTGCCAGCAGCTTAATCCGGGCAGGGATGAGTGGCTACACCTTC. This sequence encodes CASSLIRAGMSGYTF.

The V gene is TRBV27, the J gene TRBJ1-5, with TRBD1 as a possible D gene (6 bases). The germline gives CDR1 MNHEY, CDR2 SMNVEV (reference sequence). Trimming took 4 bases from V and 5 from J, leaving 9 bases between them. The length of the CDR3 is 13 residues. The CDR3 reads CASSSGVYQPQHF. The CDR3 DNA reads TGTGCCAGCAGTTCAGGGGTTTATCAGCCCCAGCATTTT.

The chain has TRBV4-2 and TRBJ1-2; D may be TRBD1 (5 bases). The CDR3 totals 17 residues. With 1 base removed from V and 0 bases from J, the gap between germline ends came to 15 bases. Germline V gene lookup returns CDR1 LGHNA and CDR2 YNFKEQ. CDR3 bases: TGTGCCAGCAGCCAAGGGGAGGGGTGGGGAACTAACTATGGCTACACCTTC. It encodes CASSQGEGWGTNYGYTF.

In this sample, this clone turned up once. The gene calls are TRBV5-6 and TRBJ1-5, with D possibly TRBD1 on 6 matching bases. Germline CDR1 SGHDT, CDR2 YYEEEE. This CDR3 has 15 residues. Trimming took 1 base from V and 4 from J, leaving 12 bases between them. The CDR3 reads CASSLSLTGNQPQHF. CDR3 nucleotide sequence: TGTGCCAGCAGCTTGTCGTTAACAGGGAATCAGCCCCAGCATTTT.

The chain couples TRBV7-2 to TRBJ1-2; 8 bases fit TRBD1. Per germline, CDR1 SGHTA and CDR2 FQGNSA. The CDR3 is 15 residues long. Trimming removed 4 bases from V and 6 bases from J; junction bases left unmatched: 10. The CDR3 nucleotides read TGTGCCAGCAGCTCCCTGGACAGGGTAAAGAATGGCTACACCTTC. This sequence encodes CASSSLDRVKNGYTF.

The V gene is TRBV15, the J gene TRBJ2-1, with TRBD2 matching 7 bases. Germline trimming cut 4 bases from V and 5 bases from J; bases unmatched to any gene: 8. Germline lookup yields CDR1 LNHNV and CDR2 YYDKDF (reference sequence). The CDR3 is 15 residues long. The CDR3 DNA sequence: TGTGCCACCAGCACCCGAGCGGGACCTAACAATGAGCAGTTCTTC. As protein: CATSTRAGPNNEQFF. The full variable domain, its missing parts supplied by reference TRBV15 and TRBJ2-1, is DAMVIQNPRYQVTQFGKPVTLSCSQTLNHNVMYWYQQKSSQAPKLLFHYYDKDFNNEADTPDNFQSRRPNTSFCFLDIRSPGLGDTAMYLCATSTRAGPNNEQFFGPGTRLTVL.